Listed below are T cell receptor beta chains from one sample, sequenced in a study of blood T cell repertoires in COVID-19. This table comes from immunoSEQ multiplex PCR, and its TCRdb copy is limited to in-frame clones, with some not included. The data hold about 200,000 clones, with roughly 90% observed a single time. Sequenced sample: peripheral blood. Receptors were obtained from a woman between 65 and 79 years old with acute or convalescent COVID-19. Both conserved end residues are part of each CDR3. A D gene is named only where the DNA matches it firmly. Some rows have no size entry. The others give once, few or many, or a class for an expanded clone.

size: .
D: .
J: TRBJ1-4
V: TRBV28
DNA: TGTGCCAGCAGTCCCTCAACTAGGGAACTGTTTTTT
CDR3: CASSPSTRELFF

size: .
D: TRBD2
J: TRBJ2-2
V: TRBV15
DNA: TGTGCCACCGGGGGGAGGGCCCGTGGCGGGGAGCTGTTTTTT
CDR3: CATGGRARGGELFF

size: .
D: TRBD1
J: TRBJ1-2
V: TRBV6-5
DNA: TGTGCCAGCAGCACCGGGACAGGCGTTTATGGCTACACCTTC
CDR3: CASSTGTGVYGYTF

size: .
D: .
J: TRBJ1-1
V: TRBV7-2
DNA: TGTGCCAGCAGCTTAGCACAGCCGAACACTGAAGCTTTCTTT
CDR3: CASSLAQPNTEAFF

size: .
D: TRBD2
J: TRBJ2-7
V: TRBV2
DNA: TGTGCCAGCAGTATAGGGAGACTAGCGGGGAACAACGAGCAGTACTTC
CDR3: CASSIGRLAGNNEQYF

size: .
D: .
J: TRBJ2-2
V: TRBV2
DNA: TGTGCCAGCAGTGGGGGCTCGAACACCGGGGAGCTGTTTTTT
CDR3: CASSGGSNTGELFF

size: .
D: .
J: TRBJ1-1
V: TRBV3-1/TRBV3-2
DNA: TGTGCCAGCAGCCACCACAGGGTCACGAACACTGAAGCTTTCTTT
CDR3: CASSHHRVTNTEAFF

size: .
D: .
J: TRBJ2-2
V: TRBV7-6
DNA: TGTGCCAGCAGCCCCATAGCACAGGGAACCGGGGAGCTGTTTTTT
CDR3: CASSPIAQGTGELFF

size: .
D: TRBD1
J: TRBJ1-2
V: TRBV10-3
DNA: TGTGCCATCAGCGGACAGGTGACCTATGGCTACACCTTC
CDR3: CAISGQVTYGYTF

size: .
D: TRBD1
J: TRBJ1-1
V: TRBV14
DNA: TGTGCCAGCAGCCGGGGGACAGTTTCAGGGGGCACTGAAGCTTTCTTT
CDR3: CASSRGTVSGGTEAFF

size: .
D: .
J: TRBJ1-3
V: TRBV6-1
DNA: TGTGCCAGCAGTGAAGGACCCCCCACAGGCTTCTCTGGAAACACCATATATTTT
CDR3: CASSEGPPTGFSGNTIYF

size: .
D: TRBD1
J: TRBJ1-3
V: TRBV5-8
DNA: TGTGCCAGCAGCCTAGGACAGGGCCGGAACACCATATATTTT
CDR3: CASSLGQGRNTIYF

size: few
D: TRBD1
J: TRBJ1-1
V: TRBV27
DNA: TGTGCCAGCAGGCGACAGGGGATTGATGAAGCTTTCTTT
CDR3: CASRRQGIDEAFF

size: .
D: TRBD2
J: TRBJ2-3
V: TRBV7-9
DNA: TGTGCCAGCAGCCAGGGACTAGCGGAACCTAGCACAGATACGCAGTATTTT
CDR3: CASSQGLAEPSTDTQYF

size: .
D: .
J: TRBJ1-6
V: TRBV28
DNA: TGTGCCAGCAGGGCTCAAGCCGTGACTACTTCACCCCTCCACTTT
CDR3: CASRAQAVTTSPLHF

size: .
D: TRBD1
J: TRBJ2-7
V: TRBV4-1
DNA: TGCGCCAGCAGCCAAAGGGCCGGGGACAGGGTGTACGAGCAGTACTTC
CDR3: CASSQRAGDRVYEQYF

size: .
D: TRBD1
J: TRBJ1-4
V: TRBV5-1
DNA: TGCGCCAGCAGCTTGGATGGGACAGTTAATGAAAAACTGTTTTTT
CDR3: CASSLDGTVNEKLFF

size: few
D: .
J: TRBJ2-5
V: TRBV5-8
DNA: TGTGCCAGCAGCCGCGGGCCAACGAAAGGTCAAGAGACCCAGTACTTC
CDR3: CASSRGPTKGQETQYF

size: few
D: .
J: TRBJ2-3
V: TRBV7-2
DNA: TGTGCCAGCAGCTTCGACGGGAGTAGGCTAGATACGCAGTATTTT
CDR3: CASSFDGSRLDTQYF

size: .
D: TRBD1
J: TRBJ2-3
V: TRBV18
DNA: TGTGCCAGCTCACCTCTGGGACAGGGACACACAGATACGCAGTATTTT
CDR3: CASSPLGQGHTDTQYF